Shown below are 2 T cell receptor beta chains from a single sample sequenced in a study of OX40 agonist ivuxolimab in advanced cancers. Repertoires were generated with immunoSEQ multiplex PCR, while TCRdb's copy carries only in-frame clones and drops some. The sample records tens of thousands of clones, approximately 84% being singletons. The sample consisted of CD4+ or CD8+ T cells sorted from blood, taken in a trial of the OX40 agonist ivuxolimab. Receptor source: an adult with an advanced solid tumor such as melanoma, head and neck, liver or kidney cancer.

The rearrangement uses TRBV5-1 and TRBJ1-2, with D possibly matching TRBD1 (5 bases). This CDR3 is 13 amino acids long. Trimming pared 0 bases from V and 6 bases from J, leaving 9 bases between. Germline CDR1 reads SGHRS; CDR2 reads YFSETQ. The CDR3 bases are TGCGCCAGCAGCTTGGCAGGGTTCGATGGCTACACCTTC. Its protein is CASSLAGFDGYTF.

This clone was observed once. V gene TRBV6-1 combines with J gene TRBJ2-7; D may be TRBD1 (6 bases). Trimming removed 9 bases from V and 4 bases from J, with 10 bases in between. This CDR3 spans 11 amino acids. Looked up from germline, CDR1 is MNHNS and CDR2 is SASEGT. CDR3: CASRTVYEQYF. The CDR3 DNA sequence: TGTGCCAGTCGGACAGTTTACGAGCAGTACTTC.